The present entry profiles one T cell receptor beta chain with its context. Trimming removed 4 bases from V and 7 bases from J; junction bases left unmatched: 6. This CDR3 contains 15 residues. Germline V gene lookup returns CDR1 ENHRY and CDR2 SYGVKD. Sequencing was performed with immunoSEQ multiplex PCR; in TCRdb, only in-frame clones are kept and a portion is missing. This table holds 200,000 to 250,000 clones, around 87% found once. These data belong to a study of blood T cell repertoires in COVID-19. The chain joins TRBV10-3 to TRBJ1-6; 8 nucleotides match TRBD1. Sequenced input: PBMCs or T cells enriched from blood (not recorded which). This receptor was obtained from a woman aged 18 to 35 in a cohort exposed to, infected with or recovered from COVID-19 (not recorded which). The CDR3 region has the DNA TGTGCCATCAGTGCCTCAGACAGGGGCAATTCACCCCTCCACTTT. It specifies CAISASDRGNSPLHF.